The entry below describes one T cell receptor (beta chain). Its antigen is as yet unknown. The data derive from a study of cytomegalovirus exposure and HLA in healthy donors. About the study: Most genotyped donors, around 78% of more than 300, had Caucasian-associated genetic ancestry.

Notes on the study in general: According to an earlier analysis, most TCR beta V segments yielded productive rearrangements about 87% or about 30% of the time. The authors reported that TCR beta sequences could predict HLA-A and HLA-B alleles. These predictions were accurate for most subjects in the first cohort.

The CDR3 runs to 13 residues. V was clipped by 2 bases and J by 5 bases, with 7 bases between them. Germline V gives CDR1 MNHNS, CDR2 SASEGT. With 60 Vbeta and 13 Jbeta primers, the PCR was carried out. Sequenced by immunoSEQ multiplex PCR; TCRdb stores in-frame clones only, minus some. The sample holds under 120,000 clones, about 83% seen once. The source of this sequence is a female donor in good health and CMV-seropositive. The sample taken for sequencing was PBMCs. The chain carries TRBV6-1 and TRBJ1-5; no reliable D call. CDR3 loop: CASSERLDQPQHF. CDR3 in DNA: TGTGCCAGCAGTGAACGTTTAGATCAGCCCCAGCATTTT.